This T cell receptor (beta chain) was documented in a study of blood T cells in healthy people across ages. Study results and caveats: Strongly correlated with naive T cell percentage was TCR beta diversity. Older age coincided with a roughly linear decline in TCR beta diversity per million T cells.

The use of a sample-barcoded 5' primer and a J-beta primer mix characterized a second PCR of about 6 to 12 cycles. TCRdb re-called the 5' RACE reads with MiXCR, one entry per CDR3 protein. The sample records about 930,000 distinct CDR3 sequences, 25% to 35% being singletons. V shed 4 bases and J shed 8 bases, with 15 bases lying between them. Germline CDR1 reads SGHRS; CDR2 reads YFSETQ. This CDR3 is built from 14 residues. This clonotype appeared many times. Its antigen is not identified. Another study also made use of these data, one on T cells of mothers and their children. From that study: Reads recorded for TCR beta CDR3 numbered over 9 million per mother and about 3 million per child.

This clonotype originated in a woman between 40 and 50 years old in good health. The sample consisted of blood. The gene calls are TRBV5-1 and TRBJ1-4; D call uncertain. CDR3 bases: TGCGCCAGCAGCCCCGGAGGCTTGGGAGAAAAACTGTTTTTT. Residues: CASSPGGLGEKLFF. Full variable domain (outside the CDR3, taken from reference TRBV5-1 and TRBJ1-4): KAGVTQTPRYLIKTRGQQVTLSCSPISGHRSVSWYQQTPGQGLQFLFEYFSETQRNKGNFPGRFSGRQFSNSRSEMNVSTLELGDSALYLCASSPGGLGEKLFFGSGTQLSVL.